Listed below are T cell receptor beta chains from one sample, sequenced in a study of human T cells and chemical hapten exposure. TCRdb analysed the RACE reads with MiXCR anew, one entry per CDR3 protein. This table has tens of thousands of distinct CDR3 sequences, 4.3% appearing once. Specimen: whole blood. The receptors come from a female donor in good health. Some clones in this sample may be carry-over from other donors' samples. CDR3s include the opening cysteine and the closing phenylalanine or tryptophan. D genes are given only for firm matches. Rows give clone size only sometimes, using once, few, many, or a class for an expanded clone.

CDR3 protein: CASSPVPGRTDYEQYF; CDR3 DNA: TGTGCCAGCTCACCAGTCCCGGGTCGGACCGACTACGAGCAGTACTTC; J gene: TRBJ2-7; V gene: TRBV18; clone size: many; D gene: NA; CDR3 length: 16
CDR3 protein: CASSSKLTRTYEQYF; CDR3 DNA: TGTGCCAGCAGCTCTAAACTGACCCGAACCTACGAGCAGTACTTC; J gene: TRBJ2-7; V gene: TRBV5-6; clone size: many; D gene: NA; CDR3 length: 15
CDR3 protein: CASSDVPGTQYF; CDR3 DNA: TGTGCCAGCTCGGACGTCCCGGGGACCCAGTACTTC; J gene: TRBJ2-5; V gene: TRBV21-1; clone size: many; D gene: NA; CDR3 length: 12
CDR3 protein: CASSPRGPNTEAFF; CDR3 DNA: TGCGCCAGCAGCCCCCGAGGACCGAACACTGAAGCTTTCTTT; J gene: TRBJ1-1; V gene: TRBV4-3; clone size: NA; D gene: NA; CDR3 length: 14
CDR3 protein: CASSVGGREAFF; CDR3 DNA: TGTGCCAGCAGCGTAGGGGGACGGGAAGCTTTCTTT; J gene: TRBJ1-1; V gene: TRBV9; clone size: many; D gene: NA; CDR3 length: 12
CDR3 protein: CASSREGQPNTEAFF; CDR3 DNA: TGTGCCAGCAGCAGAGAGGGACAGCCGAACACTGAAGCTTTCTTT; J gene: TRBJ1-1; V gene: TRBV4-2; clone size: many; D gene: TRBD1; CDR3 length: 15
CDR3 protein: CASSWQGDSYSPLHF; CDR3 DNA: TGTGCCAGCAGTTGGCAGGGTGATAGTTATTCACCCCTCCACTTT; J gene: TRBJ1-6; V gene: TRBV6-5; clone size: few; D gene: NA; CDR3 length: 15
CDR3 protein: CASSLGQGGSPLHF; CDR3 DNA: TGTGCCAGCAGCTTGGGGCAGGGCGGATCACCCCTCCACTTT; J gene: TRBJ1-6; V gene: TRBV5-4; clone size: few; D gene: NA; CDR3 length: 14
CDR3 protein: CASSYGGLAGISSYNEQFF; CDR3 DNA: TGTGCCAGCAGTTACGGAGGACTAGCGGGGATTTCCTCCTACAATGAGCAGTTCTTC; J gene: TRBJ2-1; V gene: TRBV6-6; clone size: many; D gene: TRBD2; CDR3 length: 19
CDR3 protein: CASSPHGTGLDEQFF; CDR3 DNA: TGTGCCAGCAGTCCCCACGGGACAGGGCTTGATGAGCAGTTCTTC; J gene: TRBJ2-1; V gene: TRBV12-3/TRBV12-4; clone size: many; D gene: TRBD1; CDR3 length: 15
CDR3 protein: CSARFSANYGYTF; CDR3 DNA: TGCAGTGCTAGATTCTCAGCTAACTATGGCTACACCTTC; J gene: TRBJ1-2; V gene: TRBV20-1; clone size: many; D gene: NA; CDR3 length: 13
CDR3 protein: CASSSGQLGRYGYTF; CDR3 DNA: TGTGCCAGCAGCTCCGGACAACTCGGCCGCTATGGCTACACCTTC; J gene: TRBJ1-2; V gene: TRBV7-2; clone size: many; D gene: NA; CDR3 length: 15
CDR3 protein: CASSVQTGLNTEAFF; CDR3 DNA: TGTGCCAGCAGCGTCCAGACAGGGTTAAACACTGAAGCTTTCTTT; J gene: TRBJ1-1; V gene: TRBV9; clone size: many; D gene: TRBD1; CDR3 length: 15
CDR3 protein: CASRISGDSYNEQFF; CDR3 DNA: TGTGCCAGCCGAATCTCAGGAGACTCCTACAATGAGCAGTTCTTC; J gene: TRBJ2-1; V gene: TRBV6-6; clone size: many; D gene: NA; CDR3 length: 15
CDR3 protein: CAISAVPANTEAFF; CDR3 DNA: TGTGCCATCAGTGCTGTGCCAGCGAATACTGAAGCTTTCTTT; J gene: TRBJ1-1; V gene: TRBV10-3; clone size: many; D gene: NA; CDR3 length: 14
CDR3 protein: CASSQGQGAEAFF; CDR3 DNA: TGTGCCAGCAGCCAGGGACAGGGGGCTGAAGCTTTCTTT; J gene: TRBJ1-1; V gene: TRBV7-9; clone size: many; D gene: TRBD1; CDR3 length: 13
CDR3 protein: CSPRMWGSRYNEQFF; CDR3 DNA: TGCAGTCCGAGGATGTGGGGGTCCCGATACAATGAGCAGTTCTTC; J gene: TRBJ2-1; V gene: TRBV20-1; clone size: NA; D gene: NA; CDR3 length: 15
CDR3 protein: CATSRDRTAYEQYF; CDR3 DNA: TGTGCCACCAGCAGAGATAGGACAGCCTACGAGCAGTACTTC; J gene: TRBJ2-7; V gene: TRBV15; clone size: many; D gene: NA; CDR3 length: 14
CDR3 protein: CASSPVGGNQPQHF; CDR3 DNA: TGTGCCAGCAGCCCCGTAGGGGGGAATCAGCCCCAGCATTTT; J gene: TRBJ1-5; V gene: TRBV4-2; clone size: few; D gene: NA; CDR3 length: 14
CDR3 protein: CASSVVDGMGAFF; CDR3 DNA: TGTGCCAGCAGCGTAGTCGACGGAATGGGTGCTTTCTTT; J gene: TRBJ1-1; V gene: TRBV9; clone size: few; D gene: NA; CDR3 length: 13
CDR3 protein: CSATVRQGRLTDTQYF; CDR3 DNA: TGCAGTGCCACTGTTAGACAGGGTAGGCTGACAGATACGCAGTATTTT; J gene: TRBJ2-3; V gene: TRBV20-1; clone size: many; D gene: TRBD1; CDR3 length: 16
CDR3 protein: CASTERGTGNTEAFF; CDR3 DNA: TGTGCCAGCACCGAGCGGGGGACAGGGAACACTGAAGCTTTCTTT; J gene: TRBJ1-1; V gene: TRBV6-5; clone size: many; D gene: TRBD1; CDR3 length: 15
CDR3 protein: CASLRIPNTEAFF; CDR3 DNA: TGTGCCAGCCTCAGGATTCCGAACACTGAAGCTTTCTTT; J gene: TRBJ1-1; V gene: TRBV7-3; clone size: many; D gene: NA; CDR3 length: 13
CDR3 protein: CAVQAGDTEKLFF; CDR3 DNA: TGTGCCGTCCAGGCGGGGGACACAGAAAAACTGTTTTTT; J gene: TRBJ1-4; V gene: TRBV6-6; clone size: many; D gene: NA; CDR3 length: 13
CDR3 protein: CASGPRPRLWEQYF; CDR3 DNA: TGTGCTAGTGGTCCTCGACCCCGACTGTGGGAGCAGTACTTC; J gene: TRBJ2-7; V gene: TRBV12-5; clone size: many; D gene: NA; CDR3 length: 14
CDR3 protein: CASSPKPSTDTQYF; CDR3 DNA: TGTGCTAGCAGTCCTAAACCCAGCACAGATACGCAGTATTTT; J gene: TRBJ2-3; V gene: TRBV7-7; clone size: many; D gene: NA; CDR3 length: 14
CDR3 protein: CASSWGLAGDYEQYF; CDR3 DNA: TGTGCCAGCAGCTGGGGACTAGCGGGGGACTACGAGCAGTACTTC; J gene: TRBJ2-7; V gene: TRBV5-4; clone size: many; D gene: TRBD2; CDR3 length: 15
CDR3 protein: CASSFTGEQFF; CDR3 DNA: TGCGCCAGCAGCTTTACGGGAGAGCAGTTCTTC; J gene: TRBJ2-1; V gene: TRBV5-1; clone size: many; D gene: NA; CDR3 length: 11
CDR3 protein: CASSLRDGKNTEAFF; CDR3 DNA: TGTGCCAGCAGCTTACGCGACGGGAAGAACACTGAAGCTTTCTTT; J gene: TRBJ1-1; V gene: TRBV7-9; clone size: many; D gene: NA; CDR3 length: 15
CDR3 protein: CASNGRFMGNQPQHF; CDR3 DNA: TGTGCCAGCAACGGGCGCTTCATGGGCAATCAGCCCCAGCATTTT; J gene: TRBJ1-5; V gene: TRBV6-1; clone size: few; D gene: NA; CDR3 length: 15
CDR3 protein: CASSLYRVSNQPQHF; CDR3 DNA: TGTGCCAGCAGCTTGTACAGGGTTAGCAATCAGCCCCAGCATTTT; J gene: TRBJ1-5; V gene: TRBV5-6; clone size: few; D gene: NA; CDR3 length: 15